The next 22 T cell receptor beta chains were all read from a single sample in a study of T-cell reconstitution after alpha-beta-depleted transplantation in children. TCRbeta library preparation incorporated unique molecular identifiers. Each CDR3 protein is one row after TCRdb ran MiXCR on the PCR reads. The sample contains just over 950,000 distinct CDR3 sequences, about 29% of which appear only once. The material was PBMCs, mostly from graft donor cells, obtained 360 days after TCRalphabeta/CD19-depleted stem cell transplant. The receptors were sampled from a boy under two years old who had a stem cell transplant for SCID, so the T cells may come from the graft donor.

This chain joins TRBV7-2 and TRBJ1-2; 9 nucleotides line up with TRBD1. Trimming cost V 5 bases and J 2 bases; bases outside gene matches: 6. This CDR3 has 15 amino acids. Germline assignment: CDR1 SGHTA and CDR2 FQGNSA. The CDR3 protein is CASSPDRGGNYGYTF. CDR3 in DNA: TGTGCCAGCAGCCCAGACAGGGGGGGAAACTATGGCTACACCTTC.

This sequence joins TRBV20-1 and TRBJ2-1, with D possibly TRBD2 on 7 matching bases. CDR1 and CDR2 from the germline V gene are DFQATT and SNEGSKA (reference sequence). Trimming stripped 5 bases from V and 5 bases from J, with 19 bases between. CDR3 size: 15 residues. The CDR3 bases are TGCAGTGCTGACTTGGGGGGGCCATCGAACAATGAGCAGTTCTTC. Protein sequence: CSADLGGPSNNEQFF.

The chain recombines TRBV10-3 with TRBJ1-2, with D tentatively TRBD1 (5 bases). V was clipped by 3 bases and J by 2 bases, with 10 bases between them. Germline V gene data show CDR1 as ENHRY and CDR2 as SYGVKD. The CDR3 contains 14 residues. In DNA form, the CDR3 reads TGTGCCATCAGTGACCTGACAGCCAACTATGGCTACACCTTC. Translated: CAISDLTANYGYTF.

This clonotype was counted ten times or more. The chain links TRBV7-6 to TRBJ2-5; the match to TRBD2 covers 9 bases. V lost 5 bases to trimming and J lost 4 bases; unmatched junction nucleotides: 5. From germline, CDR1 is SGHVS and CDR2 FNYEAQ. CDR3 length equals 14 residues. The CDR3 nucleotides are TGTGCCAGCAGCCTATTAGCGGGGGCAGAGACCCAGTACTTC. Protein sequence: CASSLLAGAETQYF.

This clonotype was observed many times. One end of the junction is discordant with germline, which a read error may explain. CDR3 sequence: CASSLGLAGPNEQFF. The CDR3 coding sequence is TGTGCCAGCAGCTTAGGGCTAGCGGGGCCCAATGAGCAGTTCTTC. This chain links TRBV5-1 with TRBJ2-1; 9 positions agree with TRBD2. The CDR3 covers 15 residues. Germline values: CDR1 SGHRS, CDR2 YFSETQ.

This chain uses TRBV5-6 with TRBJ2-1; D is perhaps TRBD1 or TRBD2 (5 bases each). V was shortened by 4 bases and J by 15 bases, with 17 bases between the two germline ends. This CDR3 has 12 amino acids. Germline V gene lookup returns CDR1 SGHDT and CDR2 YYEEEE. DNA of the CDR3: TGTGCCAGCAGCCGGGACCGGGCAGGGACGTTCTTC. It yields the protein CASSRDRAGTFF. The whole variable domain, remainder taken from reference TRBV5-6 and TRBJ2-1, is DAGVTQSPTHLIKTRGQQVTLRCSPKSGHDTVSWYQQALGQGPQFIFQYYEEEERQRGNFPDRFSGHQFPNYSSELNVNALLLGDSALYLCASSRDRAGTFFGPGTRLTVL.

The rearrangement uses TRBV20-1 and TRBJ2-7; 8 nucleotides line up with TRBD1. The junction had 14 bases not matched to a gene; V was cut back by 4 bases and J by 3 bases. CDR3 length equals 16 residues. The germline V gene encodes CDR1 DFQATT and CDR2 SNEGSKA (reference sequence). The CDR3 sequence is CSATLVGTGGYYEQYF. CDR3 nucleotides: TGCAGTGCTACTTTAGTAGGGACAGGCGGGTACTACGAGCAGTACTTC.

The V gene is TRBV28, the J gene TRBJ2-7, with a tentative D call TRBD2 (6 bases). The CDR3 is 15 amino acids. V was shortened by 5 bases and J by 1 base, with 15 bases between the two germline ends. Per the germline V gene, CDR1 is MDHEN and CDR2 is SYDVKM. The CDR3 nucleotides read TGTGCCAGCAGTCCCGGACGGGGGTTTTCCTACGAGCAGTACTTC. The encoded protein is CASSPGRGFSYEQYF.

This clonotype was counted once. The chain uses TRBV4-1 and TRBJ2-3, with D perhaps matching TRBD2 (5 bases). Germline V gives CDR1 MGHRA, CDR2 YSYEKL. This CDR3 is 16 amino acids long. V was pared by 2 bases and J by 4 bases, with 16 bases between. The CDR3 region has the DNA TGCGCCAGCAGCCAATCGGACTCCCTTAAGGCAGATACGCAGTATTTT. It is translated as CASSQSDSLKADTQYF.

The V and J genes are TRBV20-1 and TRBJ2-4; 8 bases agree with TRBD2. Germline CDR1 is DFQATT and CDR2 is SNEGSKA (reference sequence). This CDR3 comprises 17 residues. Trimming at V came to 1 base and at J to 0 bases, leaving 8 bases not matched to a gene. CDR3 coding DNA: TGCAGTGCTAGAGGGCGGAAGCGGGGGATAGCCAAAAACATTCAGTACTTC. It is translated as CSARGRKRGIAKNIQYF.

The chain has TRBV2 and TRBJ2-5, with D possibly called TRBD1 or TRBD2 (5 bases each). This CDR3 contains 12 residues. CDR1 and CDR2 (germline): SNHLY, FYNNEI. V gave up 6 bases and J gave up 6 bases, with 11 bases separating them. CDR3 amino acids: CASSAGSQTQYF. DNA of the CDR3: TGTGCCAGCAGCGCAGGGAGTCAGACCCAGTACTTC.

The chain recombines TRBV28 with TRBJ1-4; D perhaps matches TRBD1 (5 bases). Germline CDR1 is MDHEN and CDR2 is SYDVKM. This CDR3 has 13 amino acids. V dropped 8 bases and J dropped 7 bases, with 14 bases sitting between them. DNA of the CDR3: TGTGCCAGCCAGGGATACGTTGGTGAAAAACTGTTTTTT. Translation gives CASQGYVGEKLFF.

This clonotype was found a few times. In DNA, the CDR3 is TGTGCCAGCAAGGATACCCCGATCTCCGGCTACACCTTC. Translation gives CASKDTPISGYTF. This chain uses TRBV12-3 or TRBV12-4 with TRBJ1-2, with unresolved D. The CDR3 extends over 13 amino acids. Trimming stripped 7 bases from V and 8 bases from J, with 17 bases between.

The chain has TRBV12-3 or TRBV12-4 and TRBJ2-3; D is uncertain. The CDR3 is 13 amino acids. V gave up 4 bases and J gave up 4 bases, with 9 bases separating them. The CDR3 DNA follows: TGTGCCAGCAGTTCGGACGCTCCAGATACGCAGTATTTT. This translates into CASSSDAPDTQYF.

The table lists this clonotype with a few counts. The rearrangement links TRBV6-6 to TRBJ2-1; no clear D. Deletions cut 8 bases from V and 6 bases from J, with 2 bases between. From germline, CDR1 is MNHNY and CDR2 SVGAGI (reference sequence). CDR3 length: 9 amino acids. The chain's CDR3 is CASANEQFF. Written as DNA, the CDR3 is TGTGCCAGCGCCAATGAGCAGTTCTTC.

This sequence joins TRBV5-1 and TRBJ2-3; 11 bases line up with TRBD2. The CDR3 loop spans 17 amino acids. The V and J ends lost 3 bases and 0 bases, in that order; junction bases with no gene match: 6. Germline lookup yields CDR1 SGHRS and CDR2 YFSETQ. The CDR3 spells CASSSLAGGYSTDTQYF. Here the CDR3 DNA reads TGCGCCAGCAGCTCCCTAGCGGGGGGATATAGCACAGATACGCAGTATTTT. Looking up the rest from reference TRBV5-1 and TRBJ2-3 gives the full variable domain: KAGVTQTPRYLIKTRGQQVTLSCSPISGHRSVSWYQQTPGQGLQFLFEYFSETQRNKGNFPGRFSGRQFSNSRSEMNVSTLELGDSALYLCASSSLAGGYSTDTQYFGPGTRLTVL.

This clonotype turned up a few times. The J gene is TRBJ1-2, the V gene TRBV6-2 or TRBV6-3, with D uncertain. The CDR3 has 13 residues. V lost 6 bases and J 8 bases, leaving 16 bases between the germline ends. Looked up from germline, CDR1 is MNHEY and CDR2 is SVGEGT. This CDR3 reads CASSPRNGGGYTF. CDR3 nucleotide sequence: TGTGCCAGCAGCCCAAGGAACGGCGGGGGCTACACCTTC.

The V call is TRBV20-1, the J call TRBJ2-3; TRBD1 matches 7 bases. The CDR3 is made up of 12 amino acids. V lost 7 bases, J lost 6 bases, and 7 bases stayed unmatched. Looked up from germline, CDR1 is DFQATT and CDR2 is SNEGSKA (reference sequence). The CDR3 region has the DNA TGCAGTGTCAACAGGGGTGGCGATACGCAGTATTTT. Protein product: CSVNRGGDTQYF.

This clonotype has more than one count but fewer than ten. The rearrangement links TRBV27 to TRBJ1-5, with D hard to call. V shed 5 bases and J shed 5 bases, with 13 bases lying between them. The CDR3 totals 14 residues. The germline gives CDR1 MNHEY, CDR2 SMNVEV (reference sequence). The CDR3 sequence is CASSPQQVDQPQHF. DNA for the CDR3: TGTGCCAGCAGTCCTCAGCAGGTGGATCAGCCCCAGCATTTT.

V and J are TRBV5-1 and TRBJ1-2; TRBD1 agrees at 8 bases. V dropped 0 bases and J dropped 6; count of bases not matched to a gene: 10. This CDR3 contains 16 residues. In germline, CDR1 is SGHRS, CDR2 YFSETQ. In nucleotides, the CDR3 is TGCGCCAGCAGCTTGGGGTTGGCAGGGGGCTTGGATGGCTACACCTTC. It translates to CASSLGLAGGLDGYTF.

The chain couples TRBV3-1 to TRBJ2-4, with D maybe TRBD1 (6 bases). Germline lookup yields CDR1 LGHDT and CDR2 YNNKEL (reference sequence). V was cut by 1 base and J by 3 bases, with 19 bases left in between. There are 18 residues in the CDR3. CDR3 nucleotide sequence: TGTGCCAGCAGCCAAGGGTGGACACAGGGAGTAGGCAAAAACATTCAGTACTTC. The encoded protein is CASSQGWTQGVGKNIQYF.

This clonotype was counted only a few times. For the CDR3, the DNA is TGTGCCAGCTCATCGACAGGGGCGAATGAAAAACTGTTTTTT. Amino acids: CASSSTGANEKLFF. The V gene is TRBV18, the J gene TRBJ1-4; 8 nucleotides match TRBD1. Germline V CDR1 and CDR2: KGHSH, LQKENI. This CDR3 is 14 amino acids long. J lost 5 bases, V lost 5 bases, and 4 bases had no gene match.